The text below deals with one TCR beta chain. The antigen remains unidentified. Sequencing used immunoSEQ multiplex PCR; TCRdb keeps in-frame clones, though not all of them. This sample has fewer than 400,000 clones, with over 55% found just once. This sample is part of a study of cytotoxic CD8 clonotypes in ibrutinib-treated CLL. Germline V lookup: CDR1 LNHDA, CDR2 SQIVND (reference sequence). V gave up 1 base and J gave up 4 bases, with 8 bases separating them. The length of the CDR3 is 14 residues. Overall study findings and caveats: Sustained-remission patients were sampled at one set of times and progressing patients at different ones.

Material: PBMCs, obtained after 36 months of ibrutinib treatment. The receptor was isolated from a human donor with chronic lymphocytic leukemia. The J gene is TRBJ2-1, the V gene TRBV19; D is unresolved. The CDR3 DNA sequence: TGTGCCAGTAGTATAGGATATTGGTACAATGAGCAGTTCTTC. Protein product: CASSIGYWYNEQFF.